The rows below give T cell receptor beta chains drawn from one sample of a study of blood T cells in healthy people across ages. TCRdb re-analysed the 5' RACE reads in MiXCR, keeping a single row per CDR3 protein. The data show some 930,000 distinct CDR3 sequences, about 27% seen once. This sample was also put to use in a study of T cells of mothers and their children.

Sequenced material: blood. These receptors were taken from a woman aged 35 to 49 in good health. The conserved cysteine and the conserved F or W are not part of the CDR3 here. Each record gives: V gene, J gene, CDR3 protein.

v_gene: TRBV6-5; j_gene: TRBJ1-1; CDR3aa: ASSYSPAWGPMNTEAF
v_gene: TRBV29-1; j_gene: TRBJ2-3; CDR3aa: SVLLGGGADTQY
v_gene: TRBV5-1; j_gene: TRBJ2-7; CDR3aa: ASSLRQSYGQY
v_gene: TRBV12-3/TRBV12-4; j_gene: TRBJ1-1; CDR3aa: ASRRRSSMNTEAF
v_gene: TRBV18; j_gene: TRBJ1-1; CDR3aa: ASSPQTQNTEAF
v_gene: TRBV7-2; j_gene: TRBJ2-3; CDR3aa: ASSSGLAGGEEDTQY
v_gene: TRBV7-9; j_gene: TRBJ2-7; CDR3aa: ASSTYYEQY
v_gene: TRBV7-2; j_gene: TRBJ1-2; CDR3aa: ASSRIDGFDYGYT
v_gene: TRBV2; j_gene: TRBJ1-2; CDR3aa: ASNSLRARNYGYT
v_gene: TRBV5-1; j_gene: TRBJ2-7; CDR3aa: ASSFGTANYEQY